Only one count was recorded for the clone carrying this TCR beta chain. This sample is drawn from a study of blood T cell repertoires in COVID-19. V was pared by 3 bases and J by 5 bases, with 9 bases of the junction left unmatched. This CDR3 spans 16 amino acids. Germline CDR1 reads MGHRA; CDR2 reads YSYEKL. Some clones are missing from TCRdb's copy, which holds only in-frame ones; the method was immunoSEQ multiplex PCR. The repertoire holds 110,000 to 150,000 clones, with 75% to 85% as singletons. Sequencing used peripheral blood. This chain joins TRBV4-1 and TRBJ1-2; TRBD1 matches at 10 bases. This clonotype originated in a man in his 60s with active or convalescent COVID-19. The CDR3 reads CASSQSGTGAVYGYTF. The CDR3 DNA sequence: TGCGCCAGCAGCCAGTCAGGGACAGGGGCTGTATATGGCTACACCTTC.